A selection of T cell receptor beta chains follows, all from one sample in a study of blood T cell repertoires in COVID-19. The assay was immunoSEQ multiplex PCR, and TCRdb's table has in-frame clones only and misses some. The sample includes about 400,000 clones, approximately 88% of them seen just once. Sequenced input: PBMCs or T cells enriched from blood (not recorded which). These receptors were obtained from a woman in her 40s with acute COVID-19. The conserved cysteine and the conserved F or W are not part of the CDR3 here. Each record gives: clone size, D gene, V gene, CDR3 length, CDR3 protein. The D gene is left open where the match is weak. Some rows mark clone size as missing; the rest say once, few, many or name a class of expanded clone.

abundance: .
d_gene: .
v_gene: TRBV23-1
len: 12
CDR3aa: ASSEAGCATEAF

abundance: .
d_gene: .
v_gene: TRBV6-1
len: 14
CDR3aa: ASSENPRGNTGELF

abundance: .
d_gene: .
v_gene: TRBV9
len: 11
CDR3aa: ASSVGEYNEQF

abundance: .
d_gene: TRBD1
v_gene: TRBV29-1
len: 12
CDR3aa: SVGDRVDVYGYT

abundance: .
d_gene: .
v_gene: TRBV2
len: 10
CDR3aa: ASRSTGAPQH

abundance: .
d_gene: TRBD2
v_gene: TRBV5-1
len: 13
CDR3aa: ASSRLSGGQETQY

abundance: once
d_gene: .
v_gene: TRBV5-6
len: 11
CDR3aa: ASSLNSDREAF

abundance: .
d_gene: .
v_gene: TRBV30
len: 9
CDR3aa: AWSQNNEQF

abundance: .
d_gene: TRBD1
v_gene: TRBV9
len: 14
CDR3aa: ASSPSTGGRSTEAF

abundance: .
d_gene: TRBD1
v_gene: TRBV2
len: 13
CDR3aa: ASSEAPEDRGELF

abundance: many
d_gene: .
v_gene: TRBV4-1
len: 11
CDR3aa: ASSPQGESEAF

abundance: few
d_gene: TRBD1
v_gene: TRBV9
len: 12
CDR3aa: ASSYLQGAQGYT

abundance: once
d_gene: .
v_gene: TRBV25-1
len: 12
CDR3aa: ASSDGAGSYEQY

abundance: .
d_gene: .
v_gene: TRBV27
len: 13
CDR3aa: ASSLSARGVPGYT

abundance: .
d_gene: .
v_gene: TRBV20-1
len: 11
CDR3aa: SASGRVSTEAF

abundance: .
d_gene: .
v_gene: TRBV20-1
len: 12
CDR3aa: SASTGGLSQPQH

abundance: few
d_gene: TRBD1
v_gene: TRBV7-2
len: 14
CDR3aa: ASSARPQGAHNGYT

abundance: .
d_gene: .
v_gene: TRBV5-4
len: 10
CDR3aa: ASSFYYNEQF

abundance: .
d_gene: .
v_gene: TRBV21-1
len: 13
CDR3aa: ASSSQESSNSPLH

abundance: once
d_gene: TRBD2
v_gene: TRBV6-5
len: 11
CDR3aa: ASSYTSGDEQY

abundance: .
d_gene: .
v_gene: TRBV5-4
len: 13
CDR3aa: ASRAGTPNTGELF

abundance: .
d_gene: TRBD1
v_gene: TRBV10-3
len: 11
CDR3aa: AISQDRATEQY

abundance: .
d_gene: TRBD1
v_gene: TRBV27
len: 12
CDR3aa: ASSLGTGGGEQY

abundance: few
d_gene: .
v_gene: TRBV6-1
len: 12
CDR3aa: ASSDGVGDSPLH

abundance: few
d_gene: .
v_gene: TRBV5-4
len: 9
CDR3aa: ASSWRGEQF

abundance: .
d_gene: TRBD1
v_gene: TRBV7-8
len: 12
CDR3aa: ASSARDSSYEQY

abundance: .
d_gene: .
v_gene: TRBV18
len: 12
CDR3aa: ASSRSGDQETQY

abundance: .
d_gene: .
v_gene: TRBV19
len: 13
CDR3aa: ASSTRTATYYGYT

abundance: .
d_gene: .
v_gene: TRBV5-1
len: 14
CDR3aa: ASSLFVGARGNEAF

abundance: .
d_gene: TRBD1
v_gene: TRBV27
len: 13
CDR3aa: ASRTTGGRFDEQF

abundance: .
d_gene: TRBD1
v_gene: TRBV2
len: 15
CDR3aa: ASISGQDFSGANVLT

abundance: .
d_gene: .
v_gene: TRBV6-5
len: 11
CDR3aa: ASSYRGNYEQY

abundance: .
d_gene: .
v_gene: TRBV11-2
len: 14
CDR3aa: ASSKTQTLPGSPLH

abundance: .
d_gene: .
v_gene: TRBV9
len: 12
CDR3aa: ASSARDTPYEQY

abundance: .
d_gene: TRBD2
v_gene: TRBV3-1/TRBV3-2
len: 14
CDR3aa: ASSPGTSGGWDEQY

abundance: .
d_gene: .
v_gene: TRBV12-3/TRBV12-4
len: 10
CDR3aa: ASSPKNYGYT

abundance: .
d_gene: .
v_gene: TRBV5-4
len: 12
CDR3aa: ASSLAGTLNIQY